Following are 15 T cell receptor beta chains from one sample sequenced in a study of T cell responses to AZD1222 COVID-19 vaccine. Profiling relied on immunoSEQ multiplex PCR, and the TCRdb table lists in-frame clones only, not all of them. The sample lists about 150,000 clones; around nine tenths were seen once. This material consisted of peripheral blood, taken on day 0 of AZD1222 vaccination. The receptors here all came from an adult in good health.

The chain joins TRBV28 to TRBJ1-3; possibly TRBD1 for D (6 bases). CDR1 MDHEN and CDR2 SYDVKM come from the germline V gene. The CDR3 runs to 14 residues. V was clipped by 5 bases and J by 0 bases, with 8 bases between them. The CDR3 DNA follows: TGTGCCAGCAGTCCGACAGGCTCTGGAAACACCATATATTTT. Its protein is CASSPTGSGNTIYF.

V is TRBV18 and J is TRBJ1-1; 10 nucleotides agree with TRBD1. V shed 0 bases and J 4 bases; nucleotides not matched to a gene: 5. The CDR3 spans 16 residues. Per the germline V gene, CDR1 is KGHSH and CDR2 is LQKENI. The CDR3 reads CASSPPGQGWITEAFF. The CDR3 region has the DNA TGTGCCAGCTCACCACCGGGACAGGGGTGGATCACTGAAGCTTTCTTT.

The chain combines TRBV4-1 with TRBJ1-3; D gene uncertain. V lost 1 base and J lost 0, with 13 bases in between. Germline V CDR1 and CDR2: MGHRA, YSYEKL. There are 17 residues in the CDR3. The CDR3 loop reads CASSQARLGLSGNTIYF. The CDR3 nucleotides are TGCGCCAGCAGCCAAGCAAGGCTCGGGCTCTCTGGAAACACCATATATTTT.

This clone was observed a handful of times. The chain is built from TRBV7-9 and TRBJ1-1, with a tentative D call TRBD1 (6 bases). The CDR3 spans 15 residues. Trimming stripped 1 base from V and 4 bases from J, with 13 bases between. Looked up from germline, CDR1 is SEHNR and CDR2 is FQNEAQ (reference sequence). CDR3 sequence (DNA): TGTGCCAGCAGCTTAGAAGGACAGTGGACCACTGAAGCTTTCTTT. Its translation is CASSLEGQWTTEAFF.

The rearrangement uses TRBV5-1 and TRBJ2-3, with 8 bases that match TRBD1. V was pared by 3 bases and J by 2 bases, with 11 bases of the junction left unmatched. The CDR3 is 17 residues long. In germline, CDR1 is SGHRS, CDR2 YFSETQ. CDR3 bases: TGCGCCAGCAGCTCCCCCCCCGGGACAGGCGCCACAGATACGCAGTATTTT. Its translation is CASSSPPGTGATDTQYF.

The gene calls are TRBV7-9 and TRBJ2-7, with TRBD2 identical over 8 bases. Trimming removed 4 bases from V and 3 bases from J; junction bases left unmatched: 8. Per the germline V gene, CDR1 is SEHNR and CDR2 is FQNEAQ (reference sequence). This CDR3 is 15 amino acids long. Here the CDR3 DNA reads TGTGCCAGCAGCTCCCCCAGCGGGAGTCGCTACGAGCAGTACTTC. Its translation is CASSSPSGSRYEQYF.

This clone was seen many times. The chain combines TRBV9 with TRBJ1-6; 7 bases match TRBD1. The junction had 7 bases not matched to a gene; V was cut back by 7 bases and J by 3 bases. Germline V lookup: CDR1 SGDLS, CDR2 YYNGEE. The CDR3 spans 15 residues. This CDR3 is CASRAGGNYNSPLHF. CDR3 DNA sequence: TGTGCCAGCCGGGCAGGGGGGAACTATAATTCACCCCTCCACTTT.

The chain joins TRBV7-2 to TRBJ2-2; D is unclear. CDR1 is SGHTA, CDR2 FQGNSA, per germline. The CDR3 is made up of 15 amino acids. Trimming removed 3 bases at V and 0 bases at J, with 8 bases between. The CDR3 loop reads CASSFSGSNTGELFF. The DNA for the CDR3 is TGTGCCAGCAGCTTTAGTGGTTCGAACACCGGGGAGCTGTTTTTT.

This chain connects TRBV4-3 to TRBJ1-4; tentative D call: TRBD1 (5 bases). Trimming cost V 0 bases and J 7 bases, with 9 bases left between them. Germline V lookup: CDR1 LGHNA, CDR2 YSLEER. This CDR3 has 14 residues. CDR3 coding DNA: TGCGCCAGCAGCCAAGAGACAGCCCTTGAAAAACTGTTTTTT. Translated, it gives CASSQETALEKLFF.

The rearrangement links TRBV5-1 to TRBJ2-1, with D unclear. V was pared by 2 bases and J by 3 bases, with 9 bases between. The CDR3 sequence is 14 residues long. Germline CDR1 SGHRS, CDR2 YFSETQ. Written as DNA, the CDR3 is TGCGCCAGCAGCTTCCAGGTTAGCTACAATGAGCAGTTCTTC. It encodes CASSFQVSYNEQFF.

The chain joins TRBV4-3 to TRBJ1-2; maybe TRBD1 (6 bases). The V and J ends lost 1 base and 0 bases respectively, with 9 bases between them. From germline, CDR1 is LGHNA and CDR2 YSLEER. The CDR3 covers 15 residues. CDR3 region: CASSQGGQPNYGYTF. The CDR3 nucleotides read TGCGCCAGCAGCCAAGGGGGGCAGCCTAACTATGGCTACACCTTC.

The CDR3 spells CASSLAGFNIANNEKLFF. DNA for the CDR3: TGCGCCAGCAGCTTGGCCGGGTTTAATATCGCCAATAATGAAAAACTGTTTTTT. The chain uses TRBV5-1 and TRBJ1-4; no firm D call. The germline V and J ends were trimmed by 0 bases and 4 bases, with 19 bases remaining between them. CDR3 length equals 18 residues. Per the germline V gene, CDR1 is SGHRS and CDR2 is YFSETQ.

The J gene is TRBJ1-4, the V gene TRBV4-3; unclear D gene. Per germline, CDR1 LGHNA and CDR2 YSLEER. Trimming shortened V by 0 bases and J by 2 bases, and 10 bases separated the two germline ends. The CDR3 contains 16 residues. CDR3 amino acids: CASSQDRAVTNEKLFF. DNA of the CDR3: TGCGCCAGCAGCCAAGATCGGGCAGTCACTAATGAAAAACTGTTTTTT.

Here the CDR3 reads CASSLRTVYGYTF. In DNA, the CDR3 is TGTGCCAGCAGCTTAAGGACGGTCTATGGCTACACCTTC. The chain employs TRBV11-2 and TRBJ1-2; no clear D. The ends were cut back, 2 bases at V and 4 bases at J, with 8 bases in the middle. The CDR3 consists of 13 residues. Germline CDR1 and CDR2: SGHAT and FQNNGV.

Notes on this clone: One end of the junction fails to match germline, which may point to a read error. This chain uses TRBV7-9 with TRBJ1-5; D not resolved. Germline V gene sequence: CDR1 SEHNR, CDR2 FQNEAQ (reference sequence). This CDR3 comprises 13 residues. CDR3 sequence reads: CASSVENNQLQHF. The CDR3 DNA sequence: TGTGCCAGCAGCGTCGAGAACAATCAGCTCCAGCATTTT.